This T cell receptor (beta chain) was retrieved from a study of blood T cell repertoires in COVID-19. Study information: PBMCs, B-cell-depleted T cells, or T cells were the source of the cDNA or gDNA that made up the material.

The germline V gene encodes CDR1 SGHRS and CDR2 YFSETQ. V lost 4 bases to trimming and J lost 1 base, with 11 bases between them. There are 14 residues in the CDR3. Method: immunoSEQ multiplex PCR; TCRdb's copy keeps in-frame clones and lacks some. The sample records 20,000 or so clones, roughly 90% being singletons. The specimen sequenced was peripheral blood. The TCR sequence derives from a woman in her sixties with active COVID-19. V usage is TRBV5-1 and J usage is TRBJ1-2; TRBD1 might be the D (6 bases). CDR3 protein: CASSADRVNYGYTF. The DNA for the CDR3 is TGCGCCAGCAGCGCGGACAGAGTTAACTATGGCTACACCTTC.